This T cell receptor (beta chain) comes out of a study of T-cell memory formation after mild COVID-19 listed by TCRdb under 2021. For the wider study: TCR sequence clusters from the two donors were largely donor specific. Longitudinal TCRalpha and TCRbeta repertoire sequencing tracked T-cell clones expanding and contracting after mild COVID-19 in a couple of donors. The cohort was made up of two young adult volunteers, one female and one male, who were previously healthy. Overall results and qualifications from the work: Contracting CD4+ clones turned up mainly in the CM and EM memory subsets, whereas EMRA was where CD8+ clones were enriched. The study included only a couple of mild cases, and larger cohorts that include severe cases with pre-infection samples were judged to be necessary. The second-wave clones that peaked on day 37 were not confirmed to be SARS-CoV-2 specific. From day 15 to 85, contracting clones showed balanced CD4/CD8 phenotypes, whereas a second wave of clones that expanded from day 15 to 37 leaned towards CD4+. Some responding clones were detected in pre-infection memory, suggesting pre-existing cross-reactive memory T cells joined the SARS-CoV-2 response.

The reads were generated on an Illumina NovaSeq 6000. TCRalpha and TCRbeta cDNA libraries were built by 5'RACE with constant-segment primers, adding sample barcodes and unique molecular identifiers. RNA was extracted from every sample with Trizol reagent. Library amplification was performed in two PCR steps, and a second sample barcode and Illumina TruSeq adapters were introduced in the second step. Sequencing of the libraries was done on an Illumina NovaSeq, producing 2 x 150 bp paired-end reads. As for the original processing: Reads were demultiplexed and collapsed into UMI-guided consensus sequences with migec v1.2.7. Using mixcr v2.1.11, the UMI consensuses were aligned to TRA and TRB V and J templates and assembled into clonotypes. A clonotype was counted as expanded or contracted only if both edgeR and NoisET called the change significant, with noise models trained on biological replicates. For edgeR calls, a false discovery rate-adjusted p below 0.01 and a log2 fold-change threshold of 1 were applied. As an exploratory analysis of dynamics, max-normalized trajectories of the 1000 most abundant clonotypes were examined with PCA combined with hierarchical clustering. The CD4 or CD8 phenotype of responding clones was assigned using the separately sequenced CD4+ and CD8+ repertoires. TCRdb trimmed public reads at Q25 via fastp, called clones via MiXCR and kept in-frame beta chains. Rows matching on CDR3 protein sequence are summarized as one entry with the most common DNA and genes. V and J calls and clone size were set by TCRdb, not the authors. Within this sample are some 200,000 distinct CDR3 sequences, with about a fifth of them counted one time only. The top ten clones comprise 23% of the sample.

Ficoll-Paque density gradient centrifugation was the method used to isolate PBMCs. About this clonotype itself: No cognate antigen has been identified for it. No much larger clonotype is one base removed from it; base qualities were not supplied.

The CDR3 runs 14 residues from the cysteine to the phenylalanine. The sequence is cut down to CDR3 DNA, 42 bases in frame from base 1. The junction shows trimming of 4 bases on V and 3 bases on J, plus 10 bases between the germline ends. The sequence links TRBV12-3 or TRBV12-4 to TRBJ2-1; possibly the D gene is TRBD2, per 6 matching bases. This receptor was identified in an adult woman who had mild COVID-19 (a few samples of this study predate the infection). The sample titles of this study are shuffled in the database, so cell type and time point are left out; the donor was told from shared clones. Material: PBMCs or a T cell subset sorted from them (not recorded which). The CDR3 region reads CASSSGLFYNEQFF. The DNA is as follows: TGTGCCAGCAGTTCGGGACTTTTCTACAATGAGCAGTTCTTC.